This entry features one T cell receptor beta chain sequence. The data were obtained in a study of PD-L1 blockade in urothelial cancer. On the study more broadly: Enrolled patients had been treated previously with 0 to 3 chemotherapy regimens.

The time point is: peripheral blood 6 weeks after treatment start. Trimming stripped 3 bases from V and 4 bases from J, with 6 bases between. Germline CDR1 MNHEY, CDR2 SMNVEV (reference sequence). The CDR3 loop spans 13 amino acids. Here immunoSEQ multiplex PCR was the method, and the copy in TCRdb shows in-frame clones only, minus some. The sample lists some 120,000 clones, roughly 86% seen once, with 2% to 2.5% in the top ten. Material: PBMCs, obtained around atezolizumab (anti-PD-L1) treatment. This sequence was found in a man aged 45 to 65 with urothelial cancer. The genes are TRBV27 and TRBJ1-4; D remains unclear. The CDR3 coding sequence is TGTGCCAGCAGTTTGAACAGTAATGAAAAACTGTTTTTT. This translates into CASSLNSNEKLFF.